This paragraph covers one TCR beta chain sequence. What it recognizes is unknown. Here immunoSEQ multiplex PCR was the method, and the copy in TCRdb shows in-frame clones only, minus some. The sample records 35,000 to 50,000 clones, about 74% being singletons. The record originates from a study of PD-1 blockade in classical Hodgkin lymphoma. Study observations and caveats: By C4D1 there was a significant rise in CD4+ TCR diversity but not in CD8+ TCR diversity. Newly diagnosed patients were reported to start with lower TCR diversity than healthy donors.

V was clipped by 5 bases and J by 4 bases, with 11 bases between them. The CDR3 contains 13 residues. Germline V gene sequence: CDR1 MNHEY, CDR2 SVGAGI. Relapse after autologous stem cell transplantation occurred in every patient, and brentuximab vedotin exposure varied. The clonotype was recovered from a human donor with classical Hodgkin lymphoma. This material consisted of peripheral blood mononuclear cells (PBMCs), taken at baseline. The chain recombines TRBV6-5 with TRBJ1-2, with D possibly being TRBD1 (5 bases). As DNA, the CDR3 is TGTGCCAGCAGTCCGGGACCCCTCTATGGCTACACCTTC. Encoded protein: CASSPGPLYGYTF.